The 8 T cell receptor beta chains below come from one sample, sequenced in a study of cytomegalovirus exposure and HLA in healthy donors. The PCR employed 60 Vbeta primers together with 13 Jbeta primers. Sequencing used immunoSEQ multiplex PCR; TCRdb keeps in-frame clones, though not all of them. This sample carries tens of thousands of clones, about four fifths of them seen once, and the ten largest clones take about an eighth. The material sequenced was PBMCs. These receptors all stem from a male donor in good health and CMV-seropositive.

The chain links TRBV6-5 to TRBJ1-2; 7 bases are a match to TRBD1. Germline V gene lookup returns CDR1 MNHEY and CDR2 SVGAGI. The CDR3 totals 15 residues. Trimming removed 7 bases from V and 0 bases from J; junction bases left unmatched: 8. The DNA of the CDR3 is TGTGCCAGCACCAAAGGGGGCCTGACTAACTATGGCTACACCTTC. This translates into CASTKGGLTNYGYTF.

The chain carries TRBV19 and TRBJ1-5; tentatively, D is TRBD1 (5 bases). The CDR3 length is 16 residues. V lost 4 bases and J lost 2, with 15 bases in between. Germline V gene lookup returns CDR1 LNHDA and CDR2 SQIVND (reference sequence). The CDR3 region is CASSSKPQGGNQPQHF. The CDR3 DNA reads TGTGCCAGTAGTAGTAAGCCCCAAGGGGGCAATCAGCCCCAGCATTTT.

This clone has just one count. Its ends do not fully match the called genes, so a read error is possible. The chain employs TRBV11-2 and TRBJ1-2; D is possibly TRBD1 (5 bases). The V gene's germline CDR1 is SGHAT and CDR2 FQNNGV. This CDR3 is built from 14 residues. CDR3 protein: CASSQRQSSYGHTF. The CDR3 coding sequence is TGTGCCAGCAGCCAAAGACAGTCTTCCTATGGCCACACCTTC.

This chain links TRBV7-6 with TRBJ1-2; D may be TRBD1 (5 bases). Germline CDR1 SGHVS, CDR2 FNYEAQ. V was pared by 4 bases and J by 14 bases, with 20 bases between. This CDR3 has 13 amino acids. The CDR3 loop is CASSSLGGESQTF. The CDR3 DNA reads as TGTGCCAGCAGCTCCCTCGGGGGGGAGTCTCAGACCTTC.

This clone was observed a few times. The chain is built from TRBV7-2 and TRBJ1-1, with a weak D call TRBD1 (5 bases). The CDR3 consists of 12 residues. Between the trimmed V and J ends, which lost 2 bases and 8 bases, there was a span of 9 bases. Germline CDR1 reads SGHTA; CDR2 reads FQGNSA. CDR3 region: CASSLMRTEAFF. For the CDR3, the DNA is TGTGCCAGCAGCTTAATGAGGACAGAAGCTTTCTTT. Together with reference TRBV7-2 and TRBJ1-1, the CDR3 gives the full variable domain: GAGVSQSPSNKVTEKGKDVELRCDPISGHTALYWYRQSLGQGLEFLIYFQGNSAPDKSGLPSDRFSAERTGGSVSTLTIQRTQQEDSAVYLCASSLMRTEAFFGQGTRLTVV.

The rearrangement links TRBV7-2 to TRBJ2-7, with a possible D match to TRBD2 (5 bases). With 1 base removed from V and 6 bases from J, the gap between germline ends came to 16 bases. The CDR3 contains 15 residues. From germline, CDR1 is SGHTA and CDR2 FQGNSA. The CDR3 loop reads CASSLGPSGQREQYF. The CDR3 region has the DNA TGTGCCAGCAGCTTAGGGCCCAGCGGCCAGCGCGAGCAGTACTTC.

This clone was observed once. The J gene is TRBJ2-5, the V gene TRBV5-1, with D maybe TRBD1 (6 bases). This CDR3 is 15 amino acids long. Looked up from germline, CDR1 is SGHRS and CDR2 is YFSETQ. The germline V and J ends were trimmed by 1 base and 3 bases, with 13 bases remaining between them. CDR3 loop: CASSLIPGAEETQYF. The CDR3 region has the DNA TGCGCCAGCAGCTTGATACCAGGGGCAGAAGAGACCCAGTACTTC.

V usage is TRBV6-6 and J usage is TRBJ2-1; 8 bases align to TRBD1. Germline CDR1 is MNHNY and CDR2 is SVGAGI (reference sequence). With 8 bases clipped from V and 4 bases from J, the junction kept 13 bases outside the gene matches. The CDR3 spans 16 residues. In DNA, the CDR3 is TGTGCCAGCTCGCCGTCGGGGACAGGATTTTACAATGAGCAGTTCTTC. The encoded protein is CASSPSGTGFYNEQFF.